Listed below are T cell receptor beta chains from one sample, sequenced in a study of blood T cell repertoires in COVID-19. Assay used: immunoSEQ multiplex PCR; TCRdb lists only in-frame clones, some missing. The sample includes some 180,000 clones, approximately 88% of them seen just once. Sequencing was carried out using peripheral blood. The receptors stem from a woman between 40 and 55 years old with COVID-19, enrolled during active disease. CDR3s include the opening cysteine and the closing phenylalanine or tryptophan. The D gene is left open where the match is weak. A row's size may be missing; if present it is once, few, many or a size class.

NA TRBJ2-2 NA 15 TRBV5-1 CASSPTGPNTGELFF TGCGCCAGCAGCCCTACAGGGCCGAACACCGGGGAGCTGTTTTTT
NA TRBJ1-5 NA 14 TRBV6-6 CASSYSSLGQPQHF TGTGCCAGCAGTTACTCGAGTCTCGGTCAGCCCCAGCATTTT
NA TRBJ2-4 NA 16 TRBV28 CASSLWGVLAKNIQYF TGTGCCAGCAGTTTATGGGGAGTCCTAGCCAAAAACATTCAGTACTTC
NA TRBJ1-5 few 16 TRBV3-1/TRBV3-2 CASSLSGHLSNQPQHF TGTGCCAGCAGCCTCTCGGGACACCTTAGCAATCAGCCCCAGCATTTT
NA TRBJ2-2 NA 13 TRBV5-1 CASSIRVTGELFF TGCGCCAGCAGTATCAGGGTAACCGGGGAGCTGTTTTTT
TRBD1 TRBJ2-3 NA 15 TRBV6-5 CASSGGTGGLDTQYF TGTGCCAGCAGCGGGGGGACAGGGGGCTTAGATACGCAGTATTTT
NA TRBJ1-2 NA 15 TRBV27 CASSLGHPRNYGYTF TGTGCCAGCAGTTTGGGCCACCCGAGAAACTATGGCTACACCTTC
NA TRBJ1-5 NA 15 TRBV19 CASSIRAAPNQPQHF TGTGCCAGTAGTATCAGGGCAGCCCCCAATCAGCCCCAGCATTTT
TRBD1 TRBJ1-1 NA 14 TRBV27 CASSVNRGDTEAFF TGTGCCAGCAGTGTTAACAGGGGGGACACTGAAGCTTTCTTT
TRBD1 TRBJ1-2 NA 13 TRBV10-2 CASSPGQGQGYTF TGCGCCAGCAGTCCCGGACAGGGGCAAGGCTACACCTTC
NA TRBJ1-1 NA 10 TRBV28 CATLYTEAFF TGTGCCACTCTTTACACTGAAGCTTTCTTT
NA TRBJ1-1 NA 10 TRBV25-1 CASIELRAFF TGTGCCAGCATTGAACTGAGAGCTTTCTTT
NA TRBJ2-5 once 14 TRBV7-6 CASSSPDTQETQYF TGTGCCAGCAGCTCTCCGGACACCCAAGAGACCCAGTACTTC
NA TRBJ2-1 NA 12 TRBV4-1 CASSQASYEQFF TGCGCCAGCAGCCAAGCCTCCTATGAGCAGTTCTTC
NA TRBJ1-2 once 15 TRBV12-5 CASGLAHWSDYGYTF TGTGCTAGTGGTTTGGCCCATTGGAGCGACTATGGCTACACCTTC
NA TRBJ2-2 NA 13 TRBV24-1 CATSPGGTGELFF TGTGCCACCAGCCCCGGGGGCACCGGGGAGCTGTTTTTT
NA TRBJ1-1 NA 18 TRBV27 CASSLGLRGRGVNTEAFF TGTGCCAGCAGTTTAGGCCTAAGAGGTAGAGGAGTGAACACTGAAGCTTTCTTT
TRBD1 TRBJ2-2 NA 17 TRBV5-4 CASSSWRGRGLTGELFF TGTGCCAGCAGCTCCTGGCGTGGAAGGGGGCTAACCGGGGAGCTGTTTTTT
NA TRBJ2-1 NA 13 TRBV3-1/TRBV3-2 CASSPKLYNEQFF TGTGCCAGCAGCCCAAAATTGTACAATGAGCAGTTCTTC
TRBD2 TRBJ2-7 NA 13 TRBV4-1 CASGLAASYEQYF TGCGCCAGTGGACTAGCGGCCTCCTACGAGCAGTACTTC
TRBD2 TRBJ2-7 NA 16 TRBV11-3 CASSLGAGGTPYEQYF TGTGCCAGCAGCTTAGGAGCGGGAGGGACCCCCTACGAGCAGTACTTC
TRBD2 TRBJ2-7 NA 15 TRBV2 CASSGRGGIGGEQYF TGTGCCAGCAGCGGGCGGGGGGGAATCGGAGGCGAGCAGTACTTC
TRBD1 TRBJ2-4 NA 21 TRBV19 CASNKRGTGTGGFLAKNIQYF TGTGCCAGTAATAAGAGAGGCACCGGGACAGGGGGGTTTTTAGCCAAAAACATTCAGTACTTC
NA TRBJ2-5 NA 12 TRBV24-1 CATSVRGETQYF TGTGCCACCAGTGTTCGAGGGGAGACCCAGTACTTC
TRBD2 TRBJ2-1 NA 13 TRBV28 CASSLPLRGRAFF TGTGCCAGCAGTTTACCCCTTCGCGGGAGGGCCTTCTTC
TRBD1 TRBJ1-1 NA 12 TRBV6-5 CASSYPGTGAFF TGTGCCAGCAGTTACCCAGGGACAGGTGCTTTCTTT
NA TRBJ2-1 NA 15 TRBV6-1 CASSEALGGGREQFF TGTGCCAGCAGTGAAGCGCTTGGGGGCGGACGAGAGCAGTTCTTC
NA TRBJ2-2 NA 17 TRBV4-1 CASSHVGWGFTSGELFF TGCGCCAGCAGCCATGTGGGGTGGGGCTTTACGTCGGGGGAGCTGTTTTTT
TRBD1 TRBJ1-3 NA 17 TRBV28 CASSPPGQGNAGNTIYF TGTGCCAGCAGTCCCCCAGGACAGGGAAATGCTGGAAACACCATATATTTT
TRBD2 TRBJ2-4 NA 15 TRBV11-2 CASSSLAGLTNIQYF TGTGCCAGCAGCTCACTAGCGGGATTGACAAACATTCAGTACTTC
TRBD2 TRBJ2-1 NA 16 TRBV10-1 CASSERGTSVYNEQFF TGCGCCAGCAGTGAACGCGGGACTAGCGTCTACAATGAGCAGTTCTTC
NA TRBJ2-7 NA 11 TRBV5-8 CASSTSYEQYF TGTGCCAGCAGCACTAGCTACGAGCAGTACTTC
TRBD2 TRBJ2-2 NA 17 TRBV9 CASSLDPSGRNTGELFF TGTGCCAGCAGCCTCGACCCTAGCGGGAGGAACACCGGGGAGCTGTTTTTT
TRBD1 TRBJ2-7 NA 14 TRBV27 CASTLGQGAREQYF TGTGCCAGCACCTTAGGGCAGGGGGCGAGGGAGCAGTACTTC
TRBD1 TRBJ1-5 NA 20 TRBV19 CASSSHTSWTGVQGDQPQHF TGTGCCAGTAGCTCCCACACGTCTTGGACAGGGGTTCAAGGGGATCAGCCCCAGCATTTT
TRBD1 TRBJ1-1 few 14 TRBV6-5 CASSPGGLTREAFF TGTGCCAGCAGTCCAGGGGGGCTGACTCGGGAAGCTTTCTTT
TRBD1 TRBJ1-2 NA 13 TRBV11-2 CASRFIGQGGDTF TGTGCCAGCAGATTCATAGGACAGGGTGGCGACACCTTC
TRBD1 TRBJ2-7 NA 14 TRBV27 CASRIGQGINEQYF TGTGCCAGCAGAATAGGACAGGGGATTAACGAGCAGTACTTC
NA TRBJ2-2 NA 16 TRBV6-5 CASSYWAGWNTGELFF TGTGCCAGCAGTTACTGGGCGGGCTGGAACACCGGGGAGCTGTTTTTT
NA TRBJ1-5 NA 17 TRBV25-1 CASNGEDRPPSNQPQHF TGTGCCAGCAACGGAGAGGATCGGCCGCCTAGCAATCAGCCCCAGCATTTT
NA TRBJ2-7 NA 15 TRBV6-6 CASSWEQASSYEQYF TGTGCCAGCAGTTGGGAGCAGGCCTCTTCCTACGAGCAGTACTTC
TRBD1 TRBJ1-6 NA 15 TRBV28 CASSIPRGSNSPLHF TGTGCCAGCAGTATCCCCAGGGGGAGCAATTCACCCCTCCACTTT
TRBD1 TRBJ1-1 NA 14 TRBV19 CASSPWTGDTEAFF TGTGCCAGTAGTCCTTGGACAGGGGACACTGAAGCTTTCTTT
TRBD1 TRBJ2-1 NA 14 TRBV9 CASSVQTGYNEQFF TGTGCCAGCAGCGTCCAGACAGGGTACAATGAGCAGTTCTTC
TRBD1 TRBJ1-1 NA 14 TRBV19 CATGDRGMNTEAFF TGTGCCACTGGGGACAGGGGCATGAACACTGAAGCTTTCTTT
NA TRBJ1-1 NA 13 TRBV12-5 CASGLDSHTEAFF TGTGCTAGTGGTTTGGACAGCCACACTGAAGCTTTCTTT
NA TRBJ2-4 few 16 TRBV5-6 CASSLAGGGAKNIQYF TGTGCCAGCAGCTTAGCGGGCGGAGGGGCCAAAAACATTCAGTACTTC
NA TRBJ2-7 once 14 TRBV3-1/TRBV3-2 CASSPKRTRYEQYF TGTGCCAGCAGCCCCAAAAGAACTCGCTACGAGCAGTACTTC
TRBD1 TRBJ1-1 few 16 TRBV9 CASSGRETGANTEAFF TGTGCCAGCAGCGGGAGGGAGACAGGGGCGAACACTGAAGCTTTCTTT
NA TRBJ1-2 NA 15 TRBV11-1 CASSSDPKANYGYTF TGTGCCAGCAGCAGCGACCCGAAAGCTAACTATGGCTACACCTTC
NA TRBJ1-5 NA 17 TRBV6-1 CASSEEWGGGGNQPQHF TGTGCCAGCAGTGAAGAATGGGGGGGCGGAGGCAATCAGCCCCAGCATTTT
TRBD1 TRBJ2-1 once 15 TRBV5-4 CASSSRDRGLDEQFF TGTGCCAGCAGCTCCCGGGACAGGGGTCTTGATGAGCAGTTCTTC
NA TRBJ2-7 NA 13 TRBV19 CASKAGHLYEQYF TGTGCCAGTAAGGCCGGACATCTCTACGAGCAGTACTTC
NA TRBJ2-5 NA 14 TRBV3-1/TRBV3-2 CASSWGGSLETQYF TGTGCCAGCAGCTGGGGGGGCAGTCTGGAGACCCAGTACTTC
NA TRBJ2-2 NA 12 TRBV7-9 CASSVRTGELFF TGTGCCAGCAGCGTCCGGACCGGGGAGCTGTTTTTT
NA TRBJ2-1 NA 15 TRBV6-1 CASSEAFGYYNEQFF TGTGCCAGCAGTGAAGCGTTCGGGTACTACAATGAGCAGTTCTTC
TRBD1 TRBJ1-5 once 15 TRBV10-1 CASSVGQGSSQPQHF TGCGCCAGCAGTGTGGGACAGGGAAGTAGCCAGCCCCAGCATTTT
TRBD1 TRBJ1-4 few 15 TRBV4-1 CASSQAPGQYEKLFF TGCGCCAGCAGCCAAGCGCCGGGACAGTACGAAAAACTGTTTTTT
TRBD1 TRBJ1-4 NA 14 TRBV6-1 CASSEAGGAEKLFF TGTGCCAGCAGTGAGGCAGGGGGCGCTGAAAAACTGTTTTTT